This T cell receptor beta chain was sequenced for a study of PD-L1 blockade in urothelial cancer. Study as a whole: The researchers analyzed blood 3 weeks (second dose) and 6 weeks after treatment start.

The protocol was immunoSEQ multiplex PCR, while the TCRdb copy is restricted to in-frame clones and leaves out a portion. Of roughly 90,000 clones listed, approximately 90% are singletons. The V and J ends lost 5 bases and 5 bases respectively, with 8 bases between them. The CDR3 has 11 amino acids. CDR1 is DFQATT, CDR2 SNEGSKA, per germline (reference sequence). Diagnoses among patients were locally advanced or metastatic urothelial carcinoma. This clonotype was obtained from a man aged 60 to 75 with urothelial cancer. Sequenced material: PBMCs, taken around atezolizumab (anti-PD-L1) treatment. The J gene is TRBJ2-3, the V gene TRBV20-1; D is ambiguous. The CDR3 sequence is CSAENGDTQYF. DNA of the CDR3: TGCAGTGCTGAAAACGGAGATACGCAGTATTTT.